These 20 T cell receptor beta chains share one sample of origin, sequenced in a study of blood T cell repertoires in COVID-19. Profiled with immunoSEQ multiplex PCR; TCRdb holds only in-frame clones, not every one. The sample contains 60,000 to 75,000 clones, more than 70% of which appear only once. Sequenced material: peripheral blood. The receptors stem from a human donor in a cohort sampled during active COVID-19.

This clone was picked up a small number of times. The rearrangement uses TRBV19 and TRBJ2-5, with 10 positions matching TRBD1. Germline assignment: CDR1 LNHDA and CDR2 SQIVND (reference sequence). The CDR3 spans 16 residues. V shed 6 bases and J 4 bases; nucleotides not matched to a gene: 11. DNA of the CDR3: TGTGCCAGTAGCAAAGCCGGGACAGGGGTCCGAGAGACCCAGTACTTC. Translated, it gives CASSKAGTGVRETQYF.

The genes are TRBV2 and TRBJ2-2; TRBD1 matches 9 bases. In germline, CDR1 is SNHLY, CDR2 FYNNEI. The V and J ends lost 3 bases and 2 bases, in that order; junction bases with no gene match: 4. This CDR3 spans 16 amino acids. The CDR3 protein is CASSDGDRANTGELFF. As DNA, the CDR3 is TGTGCCAGCAGTGACGGGGACAGGGCCAACACCGGGGAGCTGTTTTTT.

This clone is categorized as medium-sized. The chain combines TRBV6-5 with TRBJ1-2; TRBD1 might be the D (6 bases). CDR3 length: 13 amino acids. Germline V lookup: CDR1 MNHEY, CDR2 SVGAGI. V shed 4 bases and J shed 7 bases, with 13 bases lying between them. Here the CDR3 DNA reads TGTGCCAGCAGTTTCCTCCAGGGGTCTGGCTACACCTTC. Translated, it gives CASSFLQGSGYTF.

The chain uses TRBV5-5 and TRBJ2-7, with a tentative D call TRBD1 (7 bases). The germline V gene encodes CDR1 SGHKS and CDR2 YYEKEE (reference sequence). Trimming cost V 4 bases and J 5 bases, with 13 bases left between them. The CDR3 has 13 residues. The CDR3 DNA reads TGTGCCAGCAGCGTGACAGGGAGGCACGAGCAGTACTTC. This translates into CASSVTGRHEQYF.

The V call is TRBV19, the J call TRBJ1-1, with TRBD1 as a possible D gene (5 bases). From germline, CDR1 is LNHDA and CDR2 SQIVND (reference sequence). CDR3 length: 11 residues. V was trimmed by 3 bases and J by 9 bases, leaving 8 bases between them. The CDR3 loop is CASSIRDKAFF. CDR3 coding DNA: TGTGCCAGTAGTATCAGGGATAAAGCTTTCTTT.

V usage is TRBV4-2 and J usage is TRBJ2-1; 9 positions match TRBD1. The V gene's germline CDR1 is LGHNA and CDR2 YNFKEQ. The CDR3 length is 15 residues. V was pared by 4 bases and J by 9 bases, with 10 bases of the junction left unmatched. CDR3 loop: CASSLPGQGVVEQFF. CDR3 in DNA: TGTGCCAGCAGCCTTCCGGGACAGGGTGTGGTTGAGCAGTTCTTC.

CDR3 protein: CASSPQGDLGGYTF. CDR3 bases: TGTGCCAGCAGCCCACAGGGGGACTTAGGTGGCTACACCTTC. The chain combines TRBV7-2 with TRBJ1-2, with 8 bases aligning to TRBD1. The germline gives CDR1 SGHTA, CDR2 FQGNSA. With 5 bases clipped from V and 7 bases from J, the junction kept 9 bases outside the gene matches. This CDR3 region has 14 residues.

J is TRBJ2-2 and V is TRBV11-2, with D possibly TRBD1 on 6 matching bases. This CDR3 comprises 14 residues. Trimming took off 9 bases at V and 4 bases at J, with 15 bases between the two ends. CDR1 is SGHAT and CDR2 is FQNNGV in the germline V gene. The CDR3 reads CASTTGLGTGELFF. The CDR3 coding sequence is TGTGCCAGTACGACAGGCCTGGGCACCGGGGAGCTGTTTTTT.

The J gene is TRBJ2-5, the V gene TRBV5-1, with 9 bases fitting TRBD1. V was pared by 4 bases and J by 3 bases, with 4 bases of the junction left unmatched. Germline V CDR1 and CDR2: SGHRS, YFSETQ. The CDR3 has 14 amino acids. The CDR3 coding sequence is TGCGCCAGCAGCATACAGGGGGCCGAAGAGACCCAGTACTTC. This translates into CASSIQGAEETQYF.

This chain connects TRBV6-4 to TRBJ1-5; the match to TRBD1 covers 8 bases. Germline-derived CDR1 and CDR2 are MRHNA and SNTAGT. CDR3 size: 16 residues. Trimming cost V 6 bases and J 4 bases; bases outside gene matches: 11. CDR3 bases: TGTGCCAGCAGCTCCTTGGACAGGGCCCCTAATCAGCCCCAGCATTTT. This encodes CASSSLDRAPNQPQHF.

This chain joins TRBV5-1 and TRBJ2-7; weak D call: TRBD2 (6 bases). Deletions cut 1 base from V and 6 bases from J, with 14 bases between. CDR3 size: 14 residues. The germline CDR1 and CDR2 sequences are SGHRS and YFSETQ. The DNA of the CDR3 is TGCGCCAGCAGCTTGTTTTCAGAAGCGGGCGAGCAGTACTTC. Translated, it gives CASSLFSEAGEQYF.

V gene TRBV6-2 or TRBV6-3 combines with J gene TRBJ2-7; 9 nucleotides line up with TRBD2. V trimming: 1 base; J trimming: 0 bases; junction bases outside the gene matches: 13. The CDR3 extends over 19 amino acids. In germline, CDR1 is MNHEY, CDR2 SVGEGT. The CDR3 sequence: CASSYLRISGGLDSYEQYF. CDR3 bases: TGTGCCAGCAGTTACTTAAGGATTAGCGGGGGCCTTGACTCCTACGAGCAGTACTTC.

The V gene is TRBV2, the J gene TRBJ2-1, with D maybe TRBD2 (5 bases). CDR1 is SNHLY, CDR2 FYNNEI, per germline. With 6 bases removed from V and 10 bases from J, the gap between germline ends came to 16 bases. The CDR3 has 13 amino acids. This chain's CDR3 is CASSPGGEVEQFF. The CDR3 DNA reads as TGTGCCAGCAGCCCTGGAGGTGAGGTCGAGCAGTTCTTC. The whole variable domain, remainder taken from reference TRBV2 and TRBJ2-1, is EPEVTQTPSHQVTQMGQEVILRCVPISNHLYFYWYRQILGQKVEFLVSFYNNEISEKSEIFDDQFSVERPDGSNFTLKIRSTKLEDSAMYFCASSPGGEVEQFFGPGTRLTVL.

CDR3 sequence (DNA): TGTGCCAGCAGCTTCTTTATTACGAGCGGGAGTGGGTATGAGCAGTTCTTC. It is translated as CASSFFITSGSGYEQFF. The chain uses TRBV5-6 and TRBJ2-1; TRBD2 agrees at 8 bases. Germline V gene sequence: CDR1 SGHDT, CDR2 YYEEEE. After removal of 2 bases from V and 8 bases from J, the junction contained 15 bases not matched to a gene. There are 17 residues in the CDR3.

The gene calls are TRBV27 and TRBJ1-6; 8 bases align to TRBD1. Germline V gene lookup returns CDR1 MNHEY and CDR2 SMNVEV (reference sequence). This CDR3 is 17 amino acids long. V lost 4 bases and J lost 5; bases outside the gene matches: 10. CDR3 in amino acids: CASSSRQGNGNNSPLHF. The CDR3 DNA follows: TGTGCCAGCAGTTCCCGACAGGGGAATGGGAATAATTCACCCCTCCACTTT.

The chain has TRBV30 and TRBJ1-6; 7 bases align to TRBD1. Trimming at V came to 0 bases and at J to 15 bases, leaving 5 bases not matched to a gene. This CDR3 spans 12 amino acids. Germline V gives CDR1 GTSNPN, CDR2 SVGIG (reference sequence). CDR3 DNA sequence: TGTGCCTGGAGTGTTTTCAGGGGGATCCTCCACTTT. Translation gives CAWSVFRGILHF.

This clone showed up just once. The chain employs TRBV5-1 and TRBJ2-7; D is unclear. The CDR3 loop spans 16 amino acids. Trimming left V 0 bases short and J 0 bases short, with 13 bases between. CDR1 SGHRS and CDR2 YFSETQ come from the germline V gene. CDR3 region: CASSLDTVRSSYEQYF. Written as DNA, the CDR3 is TGCGCCAGCAGCTTGGATACGGTCCGTAGCTCCTACGAGCAGTACTTC.

The chain combines TRBV9 with TRBJ1-6; D gene ambiguous. The V gene lost 0 bases and the J gene lost 0 bases, with 13 bases spanning the gap. From germline, CDR1 is SGDLS and CDR2 YYNGEE. The CDR3 totals 18 residues. This CDR3 is CASSVATAPSSYNSPLHF. As DNA, the CDR3 is TGTGCCAGCAGCGTAGCTACAGCCCCGAGCTCCTATAATTCACCCCTCCACTTT.

This chain joins TRBV18 and TRBJ2-6; 10 bases agree with TRBD1. The V segment lost 4 bases and the J segment 0 bases; nucleotides outside the gene matches: 3. This CDR3 has 17 residues. The germline V gene has CDR1 KGHSH and CDR2 LQKENI. CDR3 loop: CASSRWTGGSGANVLTF. The CDR3 coding sequence is TGTGCCAGCTCACGTTGGACAGGGGGCTCTGGGGCCAACGTCCTGACTTTC. The entire variable domain, with the rest obtained from reference TRBV18 and TRBJ2-6, is as follows: NAGVMQNPRHLVRRRGQEARLRCSPMKGHSHVYWYRQLPEEGLKFMVYLQKENIIDESGMPKERFSAEFPKEGPSILRIQQVVRGDSAAYFCASSRWTGGSGANVLTFGAGSRLTVL.

The chain couples TRBV19 to TRBJ1-1; D gene uncertain. This CDR3 has 13 amino acids. V lost 2 bases to trimming and J lost 5 bases, with 9 bases between them. CDR1 and CDR2 (germline): LNHDA, SQIVND (reference sequence). CDR3 nucleotides: TGTGCCAGTAGTATACGGGGTCGAACTGAAGCTTTCTTT. Amino acid sequence: CASSIRGRTEAFF.